The clone carrying this T cell receptor (beta chain) was seen more than once but under ten times. This entry belongs to a study of T-cell reconstitution after alpha-beta-depleted transplantation in children. V lost 3 bases to trimming and J lost 6 bases, with 14 bases between them. CDR3 length equals 15 residues. Construction of the TCRbeta library involved unique molecular identifiers. TCRdb analysed the PCR reads with MiXCR anew, one entry per CDR3 protein. In the table there are 500,000 or so distinct CDR3 sequences, approximately 30% of which are singletons. V is TRBV12-3 or TRBV12-4 and J is TRBJ2-2; possible D gene TRBD1, 6 bases. This specimen was PBMCs from the stem cell graft donor, taken from the stem cell graft. The TCR comes from a human donor who donated a stem cell graft to a child with aplastic anemia. CDR3 residues: CASSLGATGAGELFF. The CDR3, as DNA: TGTGCCAGCAGTTTGGGGGCCACGGGCGCCGGGGAGCTGTTTTTT.